The 27 T cell receptor beta chains below were found in one sample sequenced in a study of T cells expressing NK-cell markers. Reprocessing the 5' RACE reads, TCRdb reports a single entry for every CDR3 protein and omits DNA. This sample's clone table lists around 100,000 distinct CDR3 sequences. Sequences were obtained from blood T cells: a sorted CD56 or NKG2C T cell subset, CD4+ or CD8+ T cells, or bulk PBMC T cells (not recorded which). These receptors were collected from a woman between 18 and 70 years old in good health.

V gene TRBV27 combines with J gene TRBJ1-5. Per germline, CDR1 MNHEY and CDR2 SMNVEV (reference sequence). CDR3 length: 14 amino acids. CDR3 sequence: CASSFSGDNQPQHF.

The J gene is TRBJ2-7, the V gene TRBV15; without DNA, the TCRdb call of TRBD2 cannot be checked. CDR3 length: 13 amino acids. Germline CDR1 is LNHNV and CDR2 is YYDKDF (reference sequence). CDR3 region: CATKTSGAYEQYF.

V and J are TRBV12-3 or TRBV12-4 and TRBJ2-1; the TRBD1 assignment by TCRdb is unverifiable without DNA. This CDR3 is 16 amino acids long. This CDR3 reads CASSPRDRSSYNEQFF.

The gene calls are TRBV6-2 or TRBV6-3 and TRBJ2-1; TCRdb indicates TRBD2, and absent DNA this call remains unverified. Germline CDR1 reads MNHEY; CDR2 reads SVGEGT. The CDR3 consists of 15 residues. CDR3 protein: CASTYSGPSGDEQFF.

The chain combines TRBV9 with TRBJ2-3; TCRdb's D gene call, TRBD1, goes unchecked for lack of DNA. Germline lookup yields CDR1 SGDLS and CDR2 YYNGEE. This CDR3 is built from 16 residues. This chain's CDR3 is CASSVDRQTRTDTQYF.

The chain carries TRBV5-1 and TRBJ2-1; TCRdb's assignment of TRBD1 cannot be checked, as there is no DNA. Germline V gene data show CDR1 as SGHRS and CDR2 as YFSETQ. This CDR3 has 13 residues. The CDR3 loop is CASLGVGYNEQFF.

V gene TRBV4-1 combines with J gene TRBJ1-2. The CDR3 has 14 amino acids. Germline assignment: CDR1 MGHRA and CDR2 YSYEKL. This chain's CDR3 is CASSQVISPAGYTF.

V and J are TRBV27 and TRBJ1-6; the TRBD1 assignment by TCRdb is unverifiable without DNA. The CDR3 has 13 amino acids. Per the germline V gene, CDR1 is MNHEY and CDR2 is SMNVEV (reference sequence). CDR3 in amino acids: CASRQGVNSPLHF.

The chain joins TRBV5-6 to TRBJ2-7. This CDR3 is 14 amino acids long. CDR1 is SGHDT, CDR2 YYEEEE, per germline. The CDR3 protein is CASSLQSSSYEQYF. The variable domain in full, completed from reference TRBV5-6 and TRBJ2-7, reads DAGVTQSPTHLIKTRGQQVTLRCSPKSGHDTVSWYQQALGQGPQFIFQYYEEEERQRGNFPDRFSGHQFPNYSSELNVNALLLGDSALYLCASSLQSSSYEQYFGPGTRLTVT.

The CDR3 is CASTKTSGSYNEQFF. This sequence joins TRBV7-9 and TRBJ2-1; TCRdb calls TRBD2, which cannot be checked without DNA. Per germline, CDR1 SEHNR and CDR2 FQNEAQ (reference sequence). The CDR3 length is 15 residues.

The gene calls are TRBV20-1 and TRBJ2-7. Germline V gene data show CDR1 as DFQATT and CDR2 as SNEGSKA (reference sequence). The CDR3 runs to 13 residues. CDR3 in amino acids: CSARAGEPYEQYF.

The chain is built from TRBV9 and TRBJ2-7; TCRdb's D call of TRBD2 is untestable without DNA. In germline, CDR1 is SGDLS, CDR2 YYNGEE. The CDR3 contains 15 residues. Here the CDR3 reads CASSGAGRPVDEQYF.

V is TRBV11-2 and J is TRBJ2-3; TCRdb names TRBD1, which stays unverified in the absence of DNA. The CDR3 extends over 15 amino acids. Germline CDR1 SGHAT, CDR2 FQNNGV. CDR3 region: CASSQGRVGVDTQYF.

The CDR3 region is CASTLFFEAGGSSPLHF. The chain combines TRBV28 with TRBJ1-6. The CDR3 runs 17 residues. Per germline, CDR1 MDHEN and CDR2 SYDVKM. Variable domain in full (rest from reference TRBV28 and TRBJ1-6): DVKVTQSSRYLVKRTGEKVFLECVQDMDHENMFWYRQDPGLGLRLIYFSYDVKMKEKGDIPEGYSVSREKKERFSLILESASTNQTSMYLCASTLFFEAGGSSPLHFGNGTRLTVT.

The chain combines TRBV20-1 with TRBJ2-7; the D call of TRBD1 rests on TCRdb alone, since no DNA is present to check it. Germline V gene sequence: CDR1 DFQATT, CDR2 SNEGSKA (reference sequence). This CDR3 has 16 residues. CDR3 protein: CSARPREMGLTYEQYF.

CDR3 in amino acids: CASSITSGVPGELFF. The J gene is TRBJ2-2, the V gene TRBV19; TCRdb indicates TRBD2, and absent DNA this call remains unverified. The germline gives CDR1 LNHDA, CDR2 SQIVND (reference sequence). The CDR3 spans 15 residues.

The chain is built from TRBV6-5 and TRBJ1-1; TCRdb designates TRBD1, a call that cannot be tested without DNA. Germline CDR1 is MNHEY and CDR2 is SVGAGI. The CDR3 runs to 15 residues. The CDR3 region is CASSYSPGGNTEAFF.

The chain carries TRBV6-1 and TRBJ2-7; TCRdb's D call of TRBD2 is untestable without DNA. Germline CDR1 reads MNHNS; CDR2 reads SASEGT. This CDR3 comprises 15 residues. CDR3 amino acids: CASSGTSVLSYEQYF.

The genes are TRBV11-2 and TRBJ2-1; TCRdb lists TRBD2, though no DNA is available to test this call. CDR3 length: 15 residues. CDR1 is SGHAT and CDR2 is FQNNGV in the germline V gene. The CDR3 is CASSITSGPYNEQFF.

The chain's CDR3 is CASSLDGPETYNEQFF. This chain links TRBV6-2 or TRBV6-3 with TRBJ2-1; TCRdb designates TRBD2, a call that cannot be tested without DNA. The germline V gene encodes CDR1 MNHEY and CDR2 SVGEGT. CDR3 length: 16 residues.

This rearrangement joins TRBV12-3 or TRBV12-4 to TRBJ2-1; TCRdb's assignment of TRBD2 cannot be checked, as there is no DNA. This CDR3 comprises 16 residues. CDR3 sequence: CASSPIAGSSYNEQFF.

The chain couples TRBV12-3 or TRBV12-4 to TRBJ1-5. This CDR3 region has 12 residues. CDR3 in amino acids: CASAGSNQPQHF.

The chain is built from TRBV12-3 or TRBV12-4 and TRBJ2-7; as DNA is missing, the TRBD2 call by TCRdb cannot be tested. The CDR3 totals 14 residues. The CDR3 sequence is CASSPPGTWREQYF.

The chain employs TRBV20-1 and TRBJ1-1. Germline CDR1 and CDR2: DFQATT and SNEGSKA (reference sequence). This CDR3 is built from 13 residues. CDR3 in amino acids: CSELQGMDTEAFF.

The V and J genes are TRBV12-3 or TRBV12-4 and TRBJ2-7. CDR3 length: 15 residues. Here the CDR3 reads CASSIRQPLSYEQYF.

The chain employs TRBV29-1 and TRBJ2-7; TCRdb's D gene call, TRBD2, goes unchecked for lack of DNA. Germline V gene lookup returns CDR1 SQVTM and CDR2 ANQGSEA. The CDR3 contains 14 residues. This chain's CDR3 is CSAIAGVDSYEQYF.

The V gene is TRBV7-9, the J gene TRBJ1-1. This CDR3 is built from 14 residues. CDR1 is SEHNR, CDR2 FQNEAQ, per germline (reference sequence). CDR3 loop: CASSSREDNTEAFF.